Presented here are 22 T cell receptor beta chains from one specimen sequenced in a study of blood T cell repertoires in COVID-19. Measured with immunoSEQ multiplex PCR; TCRdb has only the in-frame clones, and not every one. Counted here are tens of thousands of clones, about 90% occurring once; the ten biggest clones make up roughly 11%. The specimen sequenced was peripheral blood. The receptor set was obtained from an elderly man with acute or convalescent COVID-19.

The V call is TRBV10-1, the J call TRBJ2-3, with a tentative D call TRBD1 (6 bases). This CDR3 spans 16 amino acids. Germline V lookup: CDR1 WNHNN, CDR2 SYGVQD (reference sequence). V lost 4 bases and J lost 0, with 14 bases in between. The CDR3 sequence: CASSGGPGYSTDTQYF. Written as DNA, the CDR3 is TGCGCCAGCAGTGGGGGGCCAGGATATAGCACAGATACGCAGTATTTT.

The chain employs TRBV7-2 and TRBJ1-2; weak D call: TRBD1 (5 bases). CDR3 size: 16 residues. Between the trimmed V and J ends, which lost 0 bases and 4 bases, there was a span of 15 bases. Germline V gene sequence: CDR1 SGHTA, CDR2 FQGNSA. CDR3 loop: CASSLAGRGGVYGYTF. Written as DNA, the CDR3 is TGTGCCAGCAGCTTAGCGGGGAGGGGAGGGGTCTATGGCTACACCTTC. Full variable domain (rest looked up from reference TRBV7-2 and TRBJ1-2): GAGVSQSPSNKVTEKGKDVELRCDPISGHTALYWYRQSLGQGLEFLIYFQGNSAPDKSGLPSDRFSAERTGGSVSTLTIQRTQQEDSAVYLCASSLAGRGGVYGYTFGSGTRLTVV.

The sample holds one count of this clone. The V gene is TRBV20-1, the J gene TRBJ2-7; possibly TRBD2 for D (5 bases). V lost 3 bases, J lost 6 bases, and 6 bases lay in between. The germline gives CDR1 DFQATT, CDR2 SNEGSKA (reference sequence). This CDR3 spans 10 amino acids. CDR3 sequence: CSASRGEQYF. The CDR3 nucleotides are TGCAGTGCTAGTCGGGGCGAGCAGTACTTC.

V and J are TRBV5-6 and TRBJ2-1, with 9 bases identical to TRBD2. CDR3 length equals 15 residues. V was clipped by 3 bases and J by 8 bases; unmatched bases: 9. Germline V gives CDR1 SGHDT, CDR2 YYEEEE. The DNA of the CDR3 is TGTGCCAGCAGCTCTGCCGTAGCGGGAGACTATGAGCAGTTCTTC. Translation: CASSSAVAGDYEQFF. Variable domain in full (rest from reference TRBV5-6 and TRBJ2-1): DAGVTQSPTHLIKTRGQQVTLRCSPKSGHDTVSWYQQALGQGPQFIFQYYEEEERQRGNFPDRFSGHQFPNYSSELNVNALLLGDSALYLCASSSAVAGDYEQFFGPGTRLTVL.

V gene TRBV6-5 combines with J gene TRBJ2-1; 10 nucleotides line up with TRBD2. V shed 0 bases, J shed 7 bases, and the junction held 3 bases outside the gene matches. This CDR3 is 15 amino acids long. CDR1 and CDR2 (germline): MNHEY, SVGAGI. In DNA, the CDR3 is TGTGCCAGCAGTTACTCGACACTAGCGGGAAATGAGCAGTTCTTC. Translating it yields CASSYSTLAGNEQFF.

This sequence joins TRBV4-2 and TRBJ1-5; weak D call: TRBD1 (6 bases). The CDR3 is 15 residues long. V lost 5 bases, J lost 5 bases, and 16 bases lay in between. Per the germline V gene, CDR1 is LGHNA and CDR2 is YNFKEQ. The CDR3 here is CASSRDTAGDQPQHF. The CDR3 coding sequence is TGTGCCAGCAGCAGGGACACCGCGGGGGATCAGCCCCAGCATTTT.

This sequence joins TRBV10-2 and TRBJ1-4; perhaps TRBD1 as D (5 bases). The CDR3 runs to 13 residues. CDR1 is WSHSY, CDR2 SAAADI, per germline. The V and J ends lost 3 bases and 5 bases respectively, with 7 bases between them. Here the CDR3 reads CASSDSGNEKLFF. As DNA, the CDR3 is TGCGCCAGCAGTGACTCAGGGAATGAAAAACTGTTTTTT.

The rearrangement joins TRBV29-1 to TRBJ2-7; TRBD1 aligns across 8 bases. The length of the CDR3 is 13 residues. CDR1 is SQVTM, CDR2 ANQGSEA, per germline. The DNA for the CDR3 is TGCAGAGTACTCCGGGACAGGCCTTACGAGCAGTACTTC. Amino acid sequence: CRVLRDRPYEQYF.

V gene TRBV5-1 combines with J gene TRBJ1-1; tentatively, D is TRBD1 (6 bases). The germline gives CDR1 SGHRS, CDR2 YFSETQ. With 3 bases removed from V and 1 base from J, the gap between germline ends came to 10 bases. The CDR3 length is 14 residues. This CDR3 is CASSSGQQNTEAFF. In DNA form, the CDR3 reads TGCGCCAGCAGCTCCGGACAGCAGAACACTGAAGCTTTCTTT.

The chain is built from TRBV30 and TRBJ1-5; D is ambiguous. Between the trimmed V and J ends, which lost 2 bases and 0 bases, there was a span of 5 bases. CDR3 size: 13 residues. Germline V gene sequence: CDR1 GTSNPN, CDR2 SVGIG (reference sequence). The CDR3 reads CAWSPYSNQPQHF. The CDR3 nucleotides read TGTGCCTGGAGTCCTTATAGCAATCAGCCCCAGCATTTT.

V usage is TRBV18 and J usage is TRBJ1-5; D is possibly TRBD1 (6 bases). The V gene lost 3 bases and the J gene lost 3 bases, with 15 bases spanning the gap. This CDR3 spans 16 amino acids. Germline-derived CDR1 and CDR2 are KGHSH and LQKENI. The DNA for the CDR3 is TGTGCCAGCTCACCCGCAGGGGCTGGTGACAATCAGCCCCAGCATTTT. It is translated as CASSPAGAGDNQPQHF.

The chain is built from TRBV2 and TRBJ1-6; D may be TRBD1 (5 bases). The germline gives CDR1 SNHLY, CDR2 FYNNEI. The CDR3 length is 14 residues. The germline V and J ends were trimmed by 3 bases and 7 bases, with 10 bases remaining between them. CDR3 DNA sequence: TGTGCCAGCAGTGACGAAAGGGGAAATTCACCCCTCCACTTT. This translates into CASSDERGNSPLHF.

The chain links TRBV25-1 to TRBJ1-3; D not resolved. From germline, CDR1 is MGHDK and CDR2 SYGVNS. This CDR3 has 14 amino acids. V was trimmed by 4 bases and J by 4 bases, leaving 11 bases between them. CDR3 region: CASSGDMAGNTIYF. CDR3 coding DNA: TGTGCCAGCAGTGGAGACATGGCGGGAAACACCATATATTTT.

The chain uses TRBV11-2 and TRBJ2-7; 12 bases map to TRBD2. The CDR3 runs 16 residues. Germline V CDR1 and CDR2: SGHAT, FQNNGV. Trimming at V came to 2 bases and at J to 3 bases, leaving 5 bases not matched to a gene. DNA for the CDR3: TGTGCCAGCAGCTTATCCCTAGCGGGAGGGTACTACGAGCAGTACTTC. It yields the protein CASSLSLAGGYYEQYF.

This chain uses TRBV27 with TRBJ1-1; D is possibly TRBD1 (6 bases). This CDR3 is built from 16 residues. CDR1 is MNHEY and CDR2 is SMNVEV in the germline V gene (reference sequence). The V end lost 6 bases, the J end lost 1 base, and 18 bases lay between the germline ends. This chain's CDR3 is CASSRTPGQRNTEAFF. The CDR3 coding sequence is TGTGCCAGCAGCCGCACCCCAGGACAGAGGAACACTGAAGCTTTCTTT.

CDR3 bases: TGTGCCAGCAGCCTACAGCTGAACACTGAAGCTTTCTTT. Encoded protein: CASSLQLNTEAFF. V is TRBV14 and J is TRBJ1-1; D unresolved. Germline V lookup: CDR1 SGHDN, CDR2 FVKESK. The CDR3 loop spans 13 amino acids. Deletions cut 4 bases from V and 0 bases from J, with 6 bases between. The variable domain in full, with the rest retrieved from reference TRBV14 and TRBJ1-1, is EAGVTQFPSHSVIEKGQTVTLRCDPISGHDNLYWYRRVMGKEIKFLLHFVKESKQDESGMPNNRFLAERTGGTYSTLKVQPAELEDSGVYFCASSLQLNTEAFFGQGTRLTVV.

The chain recombines TRBV11-2 with TRBJ1-6, with 8 bases aligning to TRBD1. This CDR3 is 16 amino acids long. Germline V lookup: CDR1 SGHAT, CDR2 FQNNGV. V trimming: 4 bases; J trimming: 8 bases; junction bases outside the gene matches: 10. The CDR3 protein is CASSSLGTGPDSPLHF. CDR3 nucleotides: TGTGCCAGCAGCTCCCTTGGGACAGGTCCGGATTCACCCCTCCACTTT.

This chain's CDR3 is CASSSRDRGTTIYF. The CDR3, as DNA: TGTGCCAGCAGTTCCCGGGACAGGGGGACCACCATATATTTT. V and J are TRBV28 and TRBJ1-3, with 11 bases that match TRBD1. J was trimmed by 9 bases and V by 4 bases; bases with no gene match: 5. CDR3 length: 14 amino acids. Germline V CDR1 and CDR2: MDHEN, SYDVKM.

The gene calls are TRBV10-3 and TRBJ2-1, with 12 positions matching TRBD2. Germline V gene data show CDR1 as ENHRY and CDR2 as SYGVKD. V lost 6 bases and J lost 7; bases outside the gene matches: 7. The CDR3 has 15 residues. DNA of the CDR3: TGTGCCATCAGCTTGACTAGCGGGAGTCTTAATGAGCAGTTCTTC. Residues: CAISLTSGSLNEQFF.

The V gene is TRBV27, the J gene TRBJ2-7, with 7 bases matching TRBD1. Trimming took 6 bases from V and 3 from J; bases not matched to a gene: 11. The CDR3 runs to 15 residues. CDR1 and CDR2 (germline): MNHEY, SMNVEV (reference sequence). CDR3: CASRTSGQIFYEQYF. The CDR3 bases are TGTGCCAGCAGGACGTCGGGACAGATATTCTACGAGCAGTACTTC.

V usage is TRBV11-2 and J usage is TRBJ2-2, with 13 bases aligning to TRBD2. Trimming cost V 7 bases and J 11 bases; bases outside gene matches: 10. CDR3 length: 15 residues. From germline, CDR1 is SGHAT and CDR2 FQNNGV. The CDR3 DNA is TGTGCCAGCACCTCGGGACTAGCGGGAACGGGTGAGCTGTTTTTT. Its protein is CASTSGLAGTGELFF.

Only one count was recorded for this clone. The V and J genes are TRBV9 and TRBJ2-7; the match to TRBD1 covers 7 bases. The germline V gene has CDR1 SGDLS and CDR2 YYNGEE. V lost 3 bases, J lost 0 bases, and 6 bases stayed unmatched. This CDR3 has 15 amino acids. The CDR3 region has the DNA TGTGCCAGCAGCGACCAGGCAGGGGGCTCCTACGAGCAGTACTTC. Translating gives CASSDQAGGSYEQYF.